This TCR beta chain appears in the sequencing data of a study of blood T cell repertoires in COVID-19. Study context: COVID-19 samples, acute and convalescent, were from the United States, Italy and Spain.

In the authors' workflow: The authors estimated nucleated cell counts from reference gene primer amplification. This table comes from immunoSEQ multiplex PCR, and its TCRdb copy is limited to in-frame clones, with some not included. V, J and clone size reflect that table, while D and trimming were determined from the DNA. The table records about 170,000 clones, approximately 86% of them present only once. Germline V CDR1 and CDR2: SGHAT, FQNNGV. V was shortened by 6 bases and J by 2 bases, with 14 bases between the two germline ends. This CDR3 has 14 amino acids. V usage is TRBV11-2 and J usage is TRBJ2-7; D possibly corresponds to TRBD1 (6 bases). Input material: peripheral blood. The source of this sequence is a woman of 80 years or more in a cohort sampled during active or convalescent COVID-19. This CDR3 is CASSKGTPAYEQYF. The CDR3 region has the DNA TGTGCCAGCAGTAAAGGGACACCCGCCTACGAGCAGTACTTC.